This T cell receptor (beta chain) is from a study of T-cell reconstitution after alpha-beta-depleted transplantation in children. Unique molecular identifiers were used in preparing the TCRbeta library. From the PCR reads, TCRdb called clonotypes with MiXCR, one entry per CDR3 protein. This sample has 140,000 to 150,000 distinct CDR3 sequences; about 9% occur once, and the top ten carry 15% to 20%. The germline gives CDR1 MDHEN, CDR2 SYDVKM. The CDR3 loop spans 13 amino acids. Between the trimmed V and J ends, which lost 5 bases and 4 bases, there was a span of 9 bases. This clonotype was detected ten times or more.

J is TRBJ2-1 and V is TRBV28; D is unresolved. This sample comprised PBMCs, mostly from graft donor cells, obtained 180 days after TCRalphabeta/CD19-depleted stem cell transplant. The source of this sequence is a female patient aged 2-9 years who had a stem cell transplant for congenital amegakaryocytic thrombocytopenia, so the T cells may come from the graft donor. The CDR3 is CASSPPSYNEQFF. CDR3 coding DNA: TGTGCCAGCAGTCCCCCCTCATACAATGAGCAGTTCTTC.